This paragraph reports one T cell receptor (beta chain). What it binds is not known. Profiling relied on immunoSEQ multiplex PCR, and the TCRdb table lists in-frame clones only, not all of them. The sample has about 10,000 clones; approximately 90% are singletons. These data originate in a study of chemoradiotherapy in HPV16-positive cancers. Turning to the study itself: Functional T-cell assays on two HPV16-positive patients' cells defined candidate HPV-specific clones and common TCR motifs.

Study-wide findings and caveats: Candidate HPV-specific clones and E7-related TCR motifs grew in tumor during treatment. Better recurrence-free survival went with HPV-responsive T-cell expansion in HPV16-positive patients.

This material consisted of blood, taken from a patient who underwent chemoradiotherapy. The TCR comes from a human donor with HPV-associated anogenital cancer.

CDR3 region: CASSPWDRDTGELFF. Here the CDR3 DNA reads TGTGCCAGCAGCCCATGGGACAGAGACACCGGGGAGCTGTTTTTT. The chain carries TRBV11-3 and TRBJ2-2; TRBD1 matches 7 bases. Germline CDR1 SGHNT, CDR2 YENEEA. The CDR3 has 15 residues. Trimming at V came to 5 bases and at J to 3 bases, leaving 6 bases not matched to a gene. The complete variable domain, with remaining parts taken from reference TRBV11-3 and TRBJ2-2, reads EAGVVQSPRYKIIEKKQPVAFWCNPISGHNTLYWYLQNLGQGPELLIRYENEEAVDDSQLPKDRFSAERLKGVDSTLKIQPAELGDSAVYLCASSPWDRDTGELFFGEGSRLTVL.